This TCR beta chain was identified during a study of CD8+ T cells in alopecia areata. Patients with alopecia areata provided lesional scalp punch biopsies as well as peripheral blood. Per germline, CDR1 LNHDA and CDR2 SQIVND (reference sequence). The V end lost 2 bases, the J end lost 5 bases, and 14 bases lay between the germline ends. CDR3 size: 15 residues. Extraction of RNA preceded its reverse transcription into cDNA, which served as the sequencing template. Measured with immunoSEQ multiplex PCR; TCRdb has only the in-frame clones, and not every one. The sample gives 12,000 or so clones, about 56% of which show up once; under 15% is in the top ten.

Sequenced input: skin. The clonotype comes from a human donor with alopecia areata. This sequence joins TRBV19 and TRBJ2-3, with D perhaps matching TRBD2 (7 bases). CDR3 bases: TGTGCCAGTAGTATACTCGGGGGGCAAGGAGATACGCAGTATTTT. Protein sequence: CASSILGGQGDTQYF.